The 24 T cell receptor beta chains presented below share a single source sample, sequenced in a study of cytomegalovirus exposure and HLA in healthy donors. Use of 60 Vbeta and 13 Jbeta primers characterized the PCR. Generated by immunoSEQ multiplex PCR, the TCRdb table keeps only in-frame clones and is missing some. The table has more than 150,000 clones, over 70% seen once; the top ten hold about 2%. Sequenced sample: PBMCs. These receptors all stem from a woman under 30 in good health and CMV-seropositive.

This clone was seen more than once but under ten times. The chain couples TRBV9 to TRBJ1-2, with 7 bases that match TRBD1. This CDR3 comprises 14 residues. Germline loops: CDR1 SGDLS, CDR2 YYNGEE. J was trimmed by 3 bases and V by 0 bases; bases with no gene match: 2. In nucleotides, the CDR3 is TGTGCCAGCAGCGTAGGACAGGGCTACTATGGCTACACCTTC. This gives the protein CASSVGQGYYGYTF.

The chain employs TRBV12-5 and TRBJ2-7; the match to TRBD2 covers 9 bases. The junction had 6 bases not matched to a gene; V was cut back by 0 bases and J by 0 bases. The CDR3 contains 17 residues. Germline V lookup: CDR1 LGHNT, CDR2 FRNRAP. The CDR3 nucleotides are TGTGCTAGTGGTTTGGTACTTGGGACTAGCCTCTCCTACGAGCAGTACTTC. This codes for CASGLVLGTSLSYEQYF.

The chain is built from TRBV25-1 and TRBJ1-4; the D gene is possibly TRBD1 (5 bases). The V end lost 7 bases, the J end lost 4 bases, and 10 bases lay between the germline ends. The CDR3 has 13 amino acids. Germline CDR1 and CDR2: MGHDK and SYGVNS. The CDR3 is CASKGRGNEKLFF. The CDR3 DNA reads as TGTGCCAGCAAGGGGAGGGGTAATGAAAAACTGTTTTTT.

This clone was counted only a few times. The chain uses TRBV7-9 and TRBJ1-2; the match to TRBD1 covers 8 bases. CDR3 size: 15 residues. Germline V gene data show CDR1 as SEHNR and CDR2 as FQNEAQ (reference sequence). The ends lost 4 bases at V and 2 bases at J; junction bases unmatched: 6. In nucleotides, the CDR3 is TGTGCCAGCAGCTCTCTGACAGGGGAAAACTATGGCTACACCTTC. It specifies CASSSLTGENYGYTF.

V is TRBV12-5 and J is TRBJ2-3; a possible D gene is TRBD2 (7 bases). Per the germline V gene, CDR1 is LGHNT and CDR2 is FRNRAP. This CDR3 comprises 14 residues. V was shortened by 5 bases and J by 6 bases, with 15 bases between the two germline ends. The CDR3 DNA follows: TGTGCTAGTGGTCCTTTAGGGGGGGCGGATACGCAGTATTTT. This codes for CASGPLGGADTQYF.

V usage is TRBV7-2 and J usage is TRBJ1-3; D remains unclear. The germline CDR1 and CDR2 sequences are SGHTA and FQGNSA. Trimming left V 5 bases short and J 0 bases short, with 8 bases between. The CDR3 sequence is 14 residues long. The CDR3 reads CASSHPGSGNTIYF. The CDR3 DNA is TGTGCCAGCAGCCACCCGGGCTCTGGAAACACCATATATTTT.

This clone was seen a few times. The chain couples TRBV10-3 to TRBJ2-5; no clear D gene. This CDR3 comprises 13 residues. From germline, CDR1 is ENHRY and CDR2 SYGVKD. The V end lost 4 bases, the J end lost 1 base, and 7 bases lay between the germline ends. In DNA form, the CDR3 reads TGTGCCATCAGTGGAGGTATCCAAGAGACCCAGTACTTC. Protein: CAISGGIQETQYF.

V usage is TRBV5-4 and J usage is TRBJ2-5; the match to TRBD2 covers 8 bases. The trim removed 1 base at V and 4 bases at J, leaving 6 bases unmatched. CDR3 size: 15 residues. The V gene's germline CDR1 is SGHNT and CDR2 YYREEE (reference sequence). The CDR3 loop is CASSLTSGGPETQYF. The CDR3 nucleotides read TGTGCCAGCAGCTTGACAAGCGGGGGACCAGAGACCCAGTACTTC.

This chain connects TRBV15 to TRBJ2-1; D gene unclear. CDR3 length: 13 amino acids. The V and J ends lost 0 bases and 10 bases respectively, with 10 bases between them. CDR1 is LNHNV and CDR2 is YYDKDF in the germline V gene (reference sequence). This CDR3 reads CATSRDFLWEQFF. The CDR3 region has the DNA TGTGCCACCAGCAGAGATTTTCTATGGGAGCAGTTCTTC.

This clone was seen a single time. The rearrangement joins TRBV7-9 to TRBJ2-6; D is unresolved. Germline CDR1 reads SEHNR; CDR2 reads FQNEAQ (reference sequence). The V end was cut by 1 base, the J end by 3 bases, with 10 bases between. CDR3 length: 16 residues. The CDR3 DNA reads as TGTGCCAGCAGCTTAGTTCCGCACGGTGGGGCCAACGTCCTGACTTTC. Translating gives CASSLVPHGGANVLTF. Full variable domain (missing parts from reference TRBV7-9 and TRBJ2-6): DTGVSQNPRHKITKRGQNVTFRCDPISEHNRLYWYRQTLGQGPEFLTYFQNEAQLEKSRLLSDRFSAERPKGSFSTLEIQRTEQGDSAMYLCASSLVPHGGANVLTFGAGSRLTVL.

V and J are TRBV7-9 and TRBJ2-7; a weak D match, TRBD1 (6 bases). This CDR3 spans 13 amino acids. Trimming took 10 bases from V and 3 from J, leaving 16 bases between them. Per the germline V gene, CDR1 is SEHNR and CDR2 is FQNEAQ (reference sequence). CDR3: CATRPGHDYEQYF. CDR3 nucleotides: TGTGCCACTCGGCCGGGACATGACTACGAGCAGTACTTC.

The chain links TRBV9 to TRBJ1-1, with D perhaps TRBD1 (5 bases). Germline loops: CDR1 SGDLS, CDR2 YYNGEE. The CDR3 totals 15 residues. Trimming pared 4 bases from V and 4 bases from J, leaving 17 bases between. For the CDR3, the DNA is TGTGCCAGCAGCCCCCGAACGGGGGTCGTCACTGAAGCTTTCTTT. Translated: CASSPRTGVVTEAFF. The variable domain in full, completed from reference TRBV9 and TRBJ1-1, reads DSGVTQTPKHLITATGQRVTLRCSPRSGDLSVYWYQQSLDQGLQFLIQYYNGEERAKGNILERFSAQQFPDLHSELNLSSLELGDSALYFCASSPRTGVVTEAFFGQGTRLTVV.

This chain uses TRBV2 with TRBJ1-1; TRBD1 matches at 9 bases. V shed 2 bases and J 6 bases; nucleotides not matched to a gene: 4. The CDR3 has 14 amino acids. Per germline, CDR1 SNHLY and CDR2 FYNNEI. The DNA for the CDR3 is TGTGCCAGCAGTGAAAGAGGGGACAGGGCTGAAGCTTTCTTT. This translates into CASSERGDRAEAFF.

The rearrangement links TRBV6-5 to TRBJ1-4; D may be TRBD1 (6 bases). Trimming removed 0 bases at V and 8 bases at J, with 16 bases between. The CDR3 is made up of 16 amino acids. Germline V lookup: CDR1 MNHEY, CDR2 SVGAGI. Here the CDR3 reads CASSYSFTAQGEKLFF. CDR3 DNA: TGTGCCAGCAGTTACTCGTTTACAGCCCAGGGGGAAAAACTGTTTTTT.

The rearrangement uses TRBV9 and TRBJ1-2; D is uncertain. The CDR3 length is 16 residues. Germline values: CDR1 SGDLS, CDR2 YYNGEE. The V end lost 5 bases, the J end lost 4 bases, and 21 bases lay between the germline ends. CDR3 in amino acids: CASREGLGDLFYGYTF. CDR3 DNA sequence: TGTGCCAGCAGAGAGGGCTTGGGAGACCTCTTCTATGGCTACACCTTC.

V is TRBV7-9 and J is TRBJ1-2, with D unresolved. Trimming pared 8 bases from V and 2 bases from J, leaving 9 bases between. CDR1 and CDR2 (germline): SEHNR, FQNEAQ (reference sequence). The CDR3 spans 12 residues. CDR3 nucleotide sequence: TGTGCCAGCGCAAACAAAAACTATGGCTACACCTTC. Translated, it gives CASANKNYGYTF.

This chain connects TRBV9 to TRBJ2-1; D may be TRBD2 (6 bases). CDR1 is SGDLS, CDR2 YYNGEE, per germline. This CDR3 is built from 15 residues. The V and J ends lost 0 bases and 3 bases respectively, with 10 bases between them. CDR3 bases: TGTGCCAGCAGCGTAGGGGGAGGTGACTACAATGAGCAGTTCTTC. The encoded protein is CASSVGGGDYNEQFF.

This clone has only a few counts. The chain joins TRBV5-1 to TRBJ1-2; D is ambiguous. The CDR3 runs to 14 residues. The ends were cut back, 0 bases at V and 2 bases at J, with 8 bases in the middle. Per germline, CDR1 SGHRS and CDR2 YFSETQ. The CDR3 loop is CASSLDRQNYGYTF. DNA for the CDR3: TGCGCCAGCAGCTTGGATCGTCAGAACTATGGCTACACCTTC.

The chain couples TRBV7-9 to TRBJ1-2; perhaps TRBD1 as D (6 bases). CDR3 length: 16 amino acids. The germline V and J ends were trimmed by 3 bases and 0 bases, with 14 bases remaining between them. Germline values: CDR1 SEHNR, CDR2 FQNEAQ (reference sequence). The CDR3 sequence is CASSFPRQGTNYGYTF. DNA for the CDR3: TGTGCCAGCAGCTTCCCGCGGCAGGGGACTAACTATGGCTACACCTTC.

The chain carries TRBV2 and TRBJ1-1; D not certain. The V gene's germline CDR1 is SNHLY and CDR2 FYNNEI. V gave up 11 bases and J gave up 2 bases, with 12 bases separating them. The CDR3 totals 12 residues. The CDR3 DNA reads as TGTGCCTCCCAACTGGTCAACACTGAAGCTTTCTTT. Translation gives CASQLVNTEAFF.

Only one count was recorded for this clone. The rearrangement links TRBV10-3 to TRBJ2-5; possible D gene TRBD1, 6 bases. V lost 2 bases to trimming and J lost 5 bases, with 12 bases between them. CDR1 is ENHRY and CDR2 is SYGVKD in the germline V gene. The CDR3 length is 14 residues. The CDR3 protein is CAISEVGARETQYF. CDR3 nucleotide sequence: TGTGCCATCAGTGAGGTGGGGGCGAGGGAGACCCAGTACTTC.

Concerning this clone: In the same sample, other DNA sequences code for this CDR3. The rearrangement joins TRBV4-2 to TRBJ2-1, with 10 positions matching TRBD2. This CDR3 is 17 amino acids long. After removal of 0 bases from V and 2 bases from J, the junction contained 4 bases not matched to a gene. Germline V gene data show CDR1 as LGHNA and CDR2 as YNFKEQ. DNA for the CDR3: TGTGCCAGCAGCCAAGACCTAGCGGGGGCTGCCTACAATGAGCAGTTCTTC. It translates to CASSQDLAGAAYNEQFF.

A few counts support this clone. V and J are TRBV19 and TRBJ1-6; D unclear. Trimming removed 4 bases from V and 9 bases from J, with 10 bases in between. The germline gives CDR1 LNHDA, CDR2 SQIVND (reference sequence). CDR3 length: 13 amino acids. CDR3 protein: CASSTSVLSPLHF. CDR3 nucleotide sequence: TGTGCCAGTAGTACGTCAGTGCTTTCACCCCTCCACTTT. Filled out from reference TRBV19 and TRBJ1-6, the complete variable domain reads DGGITQSPKYLFRKEGQNVTLSCEQNLNHDAMYWYRQDPGQGLRLIYYSQIVNDFQKGDIAEGYSVSREKKESFPLTVTSAQKNPTAFYLCASSTSVLSPLHFGNGTRLTVT.

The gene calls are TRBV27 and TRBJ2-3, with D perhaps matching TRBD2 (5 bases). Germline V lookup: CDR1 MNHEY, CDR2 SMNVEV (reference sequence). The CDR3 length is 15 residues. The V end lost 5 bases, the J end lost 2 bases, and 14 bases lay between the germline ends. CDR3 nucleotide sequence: TGTGCCAGCAGTCCCTCGCTAGCCCCCACAGATACGCAGTATTTT. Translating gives CASSPSLAPTDTQYF.